This entry lists 31 T cell receptor beta chains sequenced from one sample in a study of somatic mutations in cytotoxic T cells in rheumatoid arthritis. Sequenced by immunoSEQ multiplex PCR; TCRdb stores in-frame clones only, minus some. This sample has approximately 8,600 clones, with less than 80% found just once. The source material was CD8+ T cells sorted from blood. Source of these receptors: a woman aged 45-65 years in good health.

The chain carries TRBV9 and TRBJ1-2; D is unresolved. V shed 3 bases and J shed 0 bases, with 12 bases lying between them. This CDR3 spans 15 amino acids. CDR1 SGDLS and CDR2 YYNGEE come from the germline V gene. The CDR3 spells CASSAHPTANYGYTF. Written as DNA, the CDR3 is TGTGCCAGCAGCGCCCATCCCACAGCTAACTATGGCTACACCTTC.

This chain joins TRBV11-3 and TRBJ2-1; D possibly corresponds to TRBD2 (7 bases). This CDR3 has 16 residues. V lost 0 bases and J 1 base, leaving 10 bases between the germline ends. Per germline, CDR1 SGHNT and CDR2 YENEEA. CDR3 in amino acids: CASSLDGGASYNEQFF. The CDR3 nucleotides read TGTGCCAGCAGCTTAGATGGGGGGGCGTCCTACAATGAGCAGTTCTTC.

The rearrangement links TRBV28 to TRBJ1-1; D remains ambiguous. Between the trimmed V and J ends, which lost 2 bases and 7 bases, there was a span of 14 bases. The germline CDR1 and CDR2 sequences are MDHEN and SYDVKM. The CDR3 sequence is 14 residues long. The CDR3 is CASSLGGGWDEAFF. The CDR3 DNA follows: TGTGCCAGCAGTTTAGGAGGTGGCTGGGATGAAGCTTTCTTT.

This clone showed up just once. The chain joins TRBV4-1 to TRBJ2-5; possible D gene TRBD2, 5 bases. Germline CDR1 is MGHRA and CDR2 is YSYEKL. There are 16 residues in the CDR3. V was trimmed by 2 bases and J by 2 bases, leaving 15 bases between them. In DNA form, the CDR3 reads TGCGCCAGCAGCCAACTTAGCGTGTCGGGGCAAGAGACCCAGTACTTC. Encoded protein: CASSQLSVSGQETQYF.

The chain has TRBV9 and TRBJ2-5; TRBD1 is a possible D gene (5 bases). The CDR3 covers 15 residues. Per germline, CDR1 SGDLS and CDR2 YYNGEE. Trimming left V 3 bases short and J 1 base short, with 13 bases between. Here the CDR3 reads CASSALPDSQETQYF. Here the CDR3 DNA reads TGTGCCAGCAGCGCCCTGCCCGACAGCCAAGAGACCCAGTACTTC. Looking up the rest from reference TRBV9 and TRBJ2-5 gives the full variable domain: DSGVTQTPKHLITATGQRVTLRCSPRSGDLSVYWYQQSLDQGLQFLIQYYNGEERAKGNILERFSAQQFPDLHSELNLSSLELGDSALYFCASSALPDSQETQYFGPGTRLLVL.

The genes are TRBV19 and TRBJ2-7; tentatively, D is TRBD1 (6 bases). V was shortened by 3 bases and J by 4 bases, with 16 bases between the two germline ends. Germline CDR1 and CDR2: LNHDA and SQIVND (reference sequence). The CDR3 runs to 15 residues. The DNA of the CDR3 is TGTGCCAGTAGTATGGACAGTACGGGTGTATACGAGCAGTACTTC. It translates to CASSMDSTGVYEQYF.

In this sample, this clone turned up a few times. For the CDR3, the DNA is TGTGCCTGGAGCGCACAGGGCCTAACTGAAGCTTTCTTT. Its protein is CAWSAQGLTEAFF. The chain uses TRBV30 and TRBJ1-1; tentatively, D is TRBD1 (6 bases). Trimming stripped 3 bases from V and 5 bases from J, with 13 bases between. The CDR3 is made up of 13 amino acids. Germline CDR1 and CDR2: GTSNPN and SVGIG (reference sequence).

V usage is TRBV6-1 and J usage is TRBJ1-1; a possible D gene is TRBD1 (6 bases). The CDR3 consists of 13 residues. The germline V gene has CDR1 MNHNS and CDR2 SASEGT. The germline V and J ends were trimmed by 5 bases and 3 bases, with 10 bases remaining between them. The CDR3 spells CASSPRGDTEAFF. The CDR3 DNA sequence: TGTGCCAGCAGTCCCAGGGGAGACACTGAAGCTTTCTTT.

By frequency in the sample, this clone is large (0.1 to 1%). CDR3 DNA: TGCGCCAGCAGCCAAGACGTAGCGGGAGTCTACAATGAGCAGTTCTTC. It is translated as CASSQDVAGVYNEQFF. The chain is built from TRBV4-1 and TRBJ2-1; 9 nucleotides match TRBD2. J was trimmed by 3 bases and V by 0 bases; bases with no gene match: 3. From germline, CDR1 is MGHRA and CDR2 YSYEKL. The CDR3 runs to 16 residues.

This clone appeared a single time. Here the CDR3 reads CASSLAPASEYEQYF. In nucleotides, the CDR3 is TGTGCCAGCAGCTTGGCGCCGGCAAGCGAGTACGAGCAGTACTTC. The chain combines TRBV5-4 with TRBJ2-7; D unresolved. Germline loops: CDR1 SGHNT, CDR2 YYREEE (reference sequence). This CDR3 region has 15 residues. Trimming took 0 bases from V and 4 from J, leaving 14 bases between them.

V usage is TRBV5-1 and J usage is TRBJ2-7; tentative D call: TRBD1 (6 bases). Trimming removed 4 bases at V and 6 bases at J, with 17 bases between. The germline CDR1 and CDR2 sequences are SGHRS and YFSETQ. The CDR3 runs to 14 residues. The CDR3 sequence is CASSQGWGRGEQYF. Written as DNA, the CDR3 is TGCGCCAGCAGCCAGGGGTGGGGAAGAGGCGAGCAGTACTTC.

The chain couples TRBV4-1 to TRBJ2-7; 7 bases are a match to TRBD1. The CDR3 loop spans 13 amino acids. Germline trimming cut 5 bases from V and 3 bases from J; bases unmatched to any gene: 4. CDR1 MGHRA and CDR2 YSYEKL come from the germline V gene. The CDR3 reads CASSGQVGYEQYF. The CDR3, as DNA: TGCGCCAGCAGCGGACAGGTGGGCTACGAGCAGTACTTC.

This clone was detected only a few times. The V and J genes are TRBV15 and TRBJ2-7; D gene unclear. The ends were cut back, 4 bases at V and 4 bases at J, with 11 bases in the middle. The germline gives CDR1 LNHNV, CDR2 YYDKDF (reference sequence). CDR3 length: 13 residues. The CDR3 spells CATSISLSYEQYF. The CDR3, as DNA: TGTGCCACCAGCATCTCTCTATCTTACGAGCAGTACTTC.

This rearrangement joins TRBV2 to TRBJ1-5, with 8 bases lining up with TRBD1. The CDR3 extends over 14 amino acids. Germline lookup yields CDR1 SNHLY and CDR2 FYNNEI. After removal of 1 base from V and 6 bases from J, the junction contained 2 bases not matched to a gene. The CDR3 bases are TGTGCCAGCAGTGAAGGGACAGGGCTTCAGCCCCAGCATTTT. It specifies CASSEGTGLQPQHF.

This chain links TRBV5-4 with TRBJ1-2; no clear D gene. CDR1 and CDR2 (germline): SGHNT, YYREEE (reference sequence). Trimming left V 0 bases short and J 4 bases short, with 13 bases between. The CDR3 extends over 15 amino acids. CDR3 in amino acids: CASSLGSGGIYGYTF. Here the CDR3 DNA reads TGTGCCAGCAGCTTGGGGTCTGGAGGGATCTATGGCTACACCTTC.

This clone was observed a handful of times. The rearrangement links TRBV10-3 to TRBJ1-3; weak D call: TRBD1 (6 bases). The CDR3 covers 18 residues. V lost 3 bases and J lost 3, with 21 bases in between. Germline CDR1 ENHRY, CDR2 SYGVKD. The CDR3 DNA reads TGTGCCATCAGTGACCTGGACAGTTTGAGCTTCGGTGGAAACACCATATATTTT. Translation gives CAISDLDSLSFGGNTIYF.

This clone was detected only a few times. The V gene is TRBV6-1, the J gene TRBJ1-2; D is undetermined. Germline assignment: CDR1 MNHNS and CDR2 SASEGT. The CDR3 has 15 residues. The V gene lost 5 bases and the J gene lost 6 bases, with 19 bases spanning the gap. The CDR3: CASSKVGSPGNGYTF. CDR3 bases: TGTGCCAGCAGTAAAGTAGGGTCACCCGGGAATGGCTACACCTTC.

The V gene is TRBV28, the J gene TRBJ1-5; tentatively, D is TRBD1 (6 bases). V was cut by 5 bases and J by 0 bases, with 11 bases left in between. Germline lookup yields CDR1 MDHEN and CDR2 SYDVKM. The CDR3 spans 15 residues. CDR3 in DNA: TGTGCCAGCAGTACCCACAGGGATAGCAATCAGCCCCAGCATTTT. Protein product: CASSTHRDSNQPQHF. Based on the CDR3 plus reference TRBV28 and TRBJ1-5, the full variable domain is DVKVTQSSRYLVKRTGEKVFLECVQDMDHENMFWYRQDPGLGLRLIYFSYDVKMKEKGDIPEGYSVSREKKERFSLILESASTNQTSMYLCASSTHRDSNQPQHFGDGTRLSIL.

The J gene is TRBJ2-1, the V gene TRBV7-9, with D possibly matching TRBD2 (7 bases). CDR1 and CDR2 (germline): SEHNR, FQNEAQ (reference sequence). This CDR3 has 16 residues. Trimming took 11 bases from V and 1 from J, leaving 21 bases between them. The CDR3 coding sequence is TGTGCCGGGAGAGGGGGGGGCACTCCATCCTACAATGAGCAGTTCTTC. It codes for CAGRGGGTPSYNEQFF.

The chain joins TRBV4-1 to TRBJ1-2; TRBD1 aligns across 8 bases. The CDR3 covers 18 residues. Germline values: CDR1 MGHRA, CDR2 YSYEKL. Germline trimming cut 4 bases from V and 0 bases from J; bases unmatched to any gene: 13. CDR3 region: CASSPAGTGWKANYGYTF. CDR3 DNA: TGCGCCAGCAGCCCCGCCGGGACAGGATGGAAAGCTAACTATGGCTACACCTTC.

This clone has a single count. The V gene is TRBV4-3, the J gene TRBJ2-5; 10 bases are a match to TRBD2. The ends lost 0 bases at V and 5 bases at J; junction bases unmatched: 6. The CDR3 has 16 amino acids. Germline assignment: CDR1 LGHNA and CDR2 YSLEER. The CDR3 DNA sequence: TGCGCCAGCAGCCAAGATTTAGCGGGGGGCCGGGAGACCCAGTACTTC. Protein: CASSQDLAGGRETQYF.

This chain connects TRBV7-9 to TRBJ2-7, with unresolved D. The V gene's germline CDR1 is SEHNR and CDR2 FQNEAQ (reference sequence). CDR3 size: 12 residues. Trimming removed 1 base at V and 7 bases at J, with 8 bases between. CDR3 DNA sequence: TGTGCCAGCAGCTTAGTTTACGGGGAGCAGTACTTC. Residues: CASSLVYGEQYF.

The gene calls are TRBV18 and TRBJ2-7, with D perhaps matching TRBD2 (7 bases). The germline V gene has CDR1 KGHSH and CDR2 LQKENI. Trimming removed 3 bases from V and 3 bases from J, with 12 bases in between. The CDR3 loop spans 14 amino acids. CDR3 protein: CASSPGGAGYEQYF. CDR3 in DNA: TGTGCCAGCTCACCGGGGGGGGCCGGCTACGAGCAGTACTTC.

The V and J genes are TRBV5-8 and TRBJ2-6; D is ambiguous. This CDR3 has 17 amino acids. Trimming took off 1 base at V and 2 bases at J, with 13 bases between the two ends. The germline CDR1 and CDR2 sequences are SGHTS and YDEGEE. CDR3 coding DNA: TGTGCCAGCAGCTTGATTCAAACAGCCACTGGGGCCAACGTCCTGACTTTC. Its translation is CASSLIQTATGANVLTF.

The chain recombines TRBV4-3 with TRBJ1-4, with TRBD1 matching 7 bases. CDR3 length: 15 amino acids. The germline gives CDR1 LGHNA, CDR2 YSLEER. V was clipped by 3 bases and J by 7 bases; unmatched bases: 8. The chain's CDR3 is CASSQRTGGSEKLFF. For the CDR3, the DNA is TGCGCCAGCAGCCAGAGGACAGGTGGATCTGAAAAACTGTTTTTT.

The chain's CDR3 is CASSALVLTSTDTQYF. DNA of the CDR3: TGTGCCAGCAGCGCCCTGGTCTTAACTAGCACAGATACGCAGTATTTT. The V call is TRBV7-8, the J call TRBJ2-3, with D uncertain. The CDR3 is 16 residues long. The V gene lost 5 bases and the J gene lost 0 bases, with 15 bases spanning the gap. Germline CDR1 reads SGHVS; CDR2 reads FQNEAQ.

The rearrangement uses TRBV5-4 and TRBJ2-7; TRBD1 aligns across 9 bases. The CDR3 contains 16 residues. CDR1 is SGHNT, CDR2 YYREEE, per germline (reference sequence). The trim removed 4 bases at V and 4 bases at J, leaving 12 bases unmatched. The CDR3 loop reads CASSPEGTGRGYEQYF. In DNA form, the CDR3 reads TGTGCCAGCAGCCCGGAAGGGACAGGGAGAGGGTACGAGCAGTACTTC.

The rearrangement links TRBV4-1 to TRBJ2-7, with TRBD2 matching over 9 bases. V lost 0 bases to trimming and J lost 3 bases; unmatched junction nucleotides: 6. The CDR3 runs to 16 residues. Per the germline V gene, CDR1 is MGHRA and CDR2 is YSYEKL. The CDR3 region has the DNA TGCGCCAGCAGCCAAGATCCGAGCGGGGGGAACTACGAGCAGTACTTC. It translates to CASSQDPSGGNYEQYF.

The J gene is TRBJ2-5, the V gene TRBV7-9; 8 nucleotides agree with TRBD1. Germline lookup yields CDR1 SEHNR and CDR2 FQNEAQ (reference sequence). The CDR3 is 14 residues long. V dropped 5 bases and J dropped 4; count of bases not matched to a gene: 6. CDR3 in amino acids: CASSITGTGETQYF. The CDR3 DNA is TGTGCCAGCAGCATCACCGGGACAGGAGAGACCCAGTACTTC.

The rearrangement joins TRBV9 to TRBJ2-7; a weak D match, TRBD2 (5 bases). CDR1 and CDR2 from the germline V gene are SGDLS and YYNGEE. The CDR3 contains 13 residues. V lost 0 bases to trimming and J lost 6 bases, with 10 bases between them. The CDR3 DNA reads TGTGCCAGCAGCGTAGCGTTCACTAGCGAGCAGTACTTC. The encoded protein is CASSVAFTSEQYF.

The rearrangement uses TRBV27 and TRBJ2-1, with 16 bases aligning to TRBD2. The germline gives CDR1 MNHEY, CDR2 SMNVEV (reference sequence). The CDR3 covers 18 residues. The ends lost 4 bases at V and 7 bases at J; junction bases unmatched: 10. The CDR3 spells CASSSPGTSGGATNEQFF. The CDR3 nucleotides read TGTGCCAGCAGTTCCCCCGGGACTAGCGGGGGGGCCACAAATGAGCAGTTCTTC.